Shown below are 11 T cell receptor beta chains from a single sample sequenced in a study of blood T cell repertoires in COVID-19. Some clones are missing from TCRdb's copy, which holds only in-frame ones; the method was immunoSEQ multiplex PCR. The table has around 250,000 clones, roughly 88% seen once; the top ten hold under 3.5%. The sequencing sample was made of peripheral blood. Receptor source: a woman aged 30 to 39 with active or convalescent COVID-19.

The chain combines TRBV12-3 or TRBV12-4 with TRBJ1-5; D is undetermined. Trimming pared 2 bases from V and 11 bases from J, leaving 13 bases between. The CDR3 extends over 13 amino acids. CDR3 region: CASSLTSGVAQHF. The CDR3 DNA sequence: TGTGCCAGCAGTTTAACGTCGGGTGTAGCCCAGCATTTT.

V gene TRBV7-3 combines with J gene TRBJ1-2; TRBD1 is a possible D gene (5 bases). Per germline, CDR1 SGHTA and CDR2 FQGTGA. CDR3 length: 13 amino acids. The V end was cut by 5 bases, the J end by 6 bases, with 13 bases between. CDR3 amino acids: CASSPNGGNGYTF. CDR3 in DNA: TGTGCCAGCAGCCCAAACGGGGGAAATGGCTACACCTTC.

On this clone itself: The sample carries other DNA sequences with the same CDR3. The CDR3 spells CASSRPTGDTEAFF. In DNA form, the CDR3 reads TGTGCCAGCAGTCGACCTACAGGGGACACTGAAGCTTTCTTT. The chain links TRBV6-2 or TRBV6-3 to TRBJ1-1; 7 bases match TRBD1. Germline trimming cut 5 bases from V and 3 bases from J; bases unmatched to any gene: 6. CDR1 is MNHEY, CDR2 SVGEGT, per germline. CDR3 length: 14 residues.

As DNA, the CDR3 is TGTGCCAGCAGCCCACGGGACTTCTACGAGCAGTACTTC. This translates into CASSPRDFYEQYF. The chain uses TRBV7-9 and TRBJ2-7; TRBD2 is a possible D gene (6 bases). Trimming cost V 5 bases and J 3 bases, with 11 bases left between them. CDR1 and CDR2 from the germline V gene are SEHNR and FQNEAQ (reference sequence). This CDR3 has 13 residues.

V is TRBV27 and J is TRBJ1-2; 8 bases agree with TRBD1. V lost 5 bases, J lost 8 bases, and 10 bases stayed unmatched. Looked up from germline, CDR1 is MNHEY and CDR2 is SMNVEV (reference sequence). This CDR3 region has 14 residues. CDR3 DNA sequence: TGTGCCAGCAGTCTGGACAGGGCTAGGGGAGGCTACACCTTC. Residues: CASSLDRARGGYTF.

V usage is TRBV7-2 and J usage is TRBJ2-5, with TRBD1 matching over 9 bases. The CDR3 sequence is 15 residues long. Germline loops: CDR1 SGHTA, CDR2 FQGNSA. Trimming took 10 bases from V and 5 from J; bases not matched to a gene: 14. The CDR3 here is CATSDGTGYGETQYF. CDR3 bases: TGTGCCACCTCAGACGGGACAGGGTATGGGGAGACCCAGTACTTC.

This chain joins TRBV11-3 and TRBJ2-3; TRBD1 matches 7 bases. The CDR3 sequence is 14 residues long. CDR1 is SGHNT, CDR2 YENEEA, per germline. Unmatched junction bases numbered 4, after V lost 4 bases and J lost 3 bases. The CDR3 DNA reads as TGTGCCAGCAGCTCCCGGACAGGAACAGATACGCAGTATTTT. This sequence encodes CASSSRTGTDTQYF.

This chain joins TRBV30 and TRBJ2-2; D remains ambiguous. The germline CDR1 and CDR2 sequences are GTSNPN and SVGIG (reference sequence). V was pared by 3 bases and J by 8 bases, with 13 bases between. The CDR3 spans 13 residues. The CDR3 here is CAWRPQIGGELFF. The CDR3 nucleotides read TGTGCCTGGAGACCCCAGATCGGGGGGGAGCTGTTTTTT.

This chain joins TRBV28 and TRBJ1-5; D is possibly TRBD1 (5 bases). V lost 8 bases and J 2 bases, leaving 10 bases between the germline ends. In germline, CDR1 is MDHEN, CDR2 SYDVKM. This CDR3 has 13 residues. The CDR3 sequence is CASLRVGNQPQHF. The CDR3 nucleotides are TGTGCCAGCCTCAGGGTGGGCAATCAGCCCCAGCATTTT. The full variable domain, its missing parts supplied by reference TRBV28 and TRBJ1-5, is DVKVTQSSRYLVKRTGEKVFLECVQDMDHENMFWYRQDPGLGLRLIYFSYDVKMKEKGDIPEGYSVSREKKERFSLILESASTNQTSMYLCASLRVGNQPQHFGDGTRLSIL.

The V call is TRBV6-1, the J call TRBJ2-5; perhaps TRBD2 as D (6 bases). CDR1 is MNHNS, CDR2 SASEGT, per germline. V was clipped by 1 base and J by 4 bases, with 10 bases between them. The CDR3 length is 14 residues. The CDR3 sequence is CASSEVLGGETQYF. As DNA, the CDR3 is TGTGCCAGCAGTGAAGTGCTCGGGGGAGAGACCCAGTACTTC.

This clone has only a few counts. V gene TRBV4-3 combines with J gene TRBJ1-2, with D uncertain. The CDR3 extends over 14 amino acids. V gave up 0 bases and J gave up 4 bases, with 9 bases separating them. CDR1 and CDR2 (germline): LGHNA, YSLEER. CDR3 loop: CASSQEYEGYGYTF. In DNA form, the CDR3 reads TGCGCCAGCAGCCAAGAGTATGAGGGCTATGGCTACACCTTC.